This T cell receptor beta chain is drawn from a study of T-cell memory formation after mild COVID-19. The wider study: There were largely donor-specific TCR clusters. The study's findings and limits: Contracting clones localized mainly to CM and EM when CD4+ and mainly to EMRA when CD8+.

With regard to this clonotype: Its specificity is unknown.

Constant-segment-primed 5'RACE gave TCR alpha and TCR beta cDNA libraries with sample barcodes and UMIs. TCRdb called the 5' RACE reads again in MiXCR, with one record for every CDR3 protein. This sample carries 300,000 to 350,000 distinct CDR3 sequences, roughly 15% of them seen once, and the ten largest clones take about a fifth. The CDR3 is made up of 15 amino acids. Germline loops: CDR1 PRHDT, CDR2 FYEKMQ (reference sequence). With 2 bases removed from V and 2 bases from J, the gap between germline ends came to 10 bases. V usage is TRBV13 and J usage is TRBJ1-3; tentative D call: TRBD1 (5 bases). Sequenced input: PBMCs or a T cell subset sorted from them (not recorded which). The source is a man aged 18-30 years who had mild COVID-19 (a few samples of this study predate the infection). Cell type and time point are not known. The CDR3 loop is CASSLKAGPGNTIYF. CDR3 bases: TGTGCCAGCAGCTTAAAGGCAGGGCCTGGAAACACCATATATTTT.